The next 26 T cell receptor beta chains were all read from a single sample in a study of blood T cell repertoires in COVID-19. Some clones are missing from TCRdb's copy, which holds only in-frame ones; the method was immunoSEQ multiplex PCR. The table shows about 350,000 clones, with roughly nine tenths occurring only once. Sample: PBMCs or T cells enriched from blood (not recorded which). These receptor sequences come from a woman aged 25 to 39 who had recovered from COVID-19.

V gene TRBV18 combines with J gene TRBJ2-7, with D hard to call. V was cut by 5 bases and J by 0 bases, with 17 bases left in between. The CDR3 is 16 amino acids. Germline V gene lookup returns CDR1 KGHSH and CDR2 LQKENI. The CDR3 here is CASSSTVAGASYEQYF. CDR3 in DNA: TGTGCCAGCTCATCGACGGTCGCAGGCGCCTCCTACGAGCAGTACTTC.

CDR3 sequence reads: CASSQGQINQPQHF. CDR3 DNA sequence: TGTGCCAGCAGCCAAGGACAGATCAATCAGCCCCAGCATTTT. The rearrangement links TRBV3-1 (or the pseudogene TRBV3-2) to TRBJ1-5; a possible D gene is TRBD1 (5 bases). V was shortened by 1 base and J by 3 bases, with 7 bases between the two germline ends. Germline CDR1 reads LGHDT; CDR2 reads YNNKEL (reference sequence). The CDR3 has 14 residues.

CDR3 protein: CASLRDSNPYGYTF. The CDR3 DNA reads as TGTGCCAGCTTACGGGACAGCAATCCCTATGGCTACACCTTC. The chain recombines TRBV18 with TRBJ1-2; 7 nucleotides match TRBD1. V shed 7 bases and J 4 bases; nucleotides not matched to a gene: 9. CDR1 KGHSH and CDR2 LQKENI come from the germline V gene. The CDR3 has 14 residues.

This rearrangement joins TRBV2 to TRBJ2-6, with a possible D match to TRBD1 (6 bases). The CDR3 is 15 residues long. Trimming removed 6 bases at V and 1 base at J, with 10 bases between. Germline lookup yields CDR1 SNHLY and CDR2 FYNNEI. The CDR3, as DNA: TGTGCCAGCAGACAGGGAACTTCTGGGGCCAACGTCCTGACTTTC. Amino acids: CASRQGTSGANVLTF.

The J gene is TRBJ2-1, the V gene TRBV28; 9 bases fit TRBD2. With V trimmed by 3 bases and J by 2 bases, 8 bases remained unmatched. CDR1 is MDHEN, CDR2 SYDVKM, per germline. The CDR3 runs 17 residues. Here the CDR3 reads CASSFVSSGDPYNEQFF. The CDR3 region has the DNA TGTGCCAGCAGTTTTGTGTCTAGCGGGGACCCCTACAATGAGCAGTTCTTC. Full variable domain (rest looked up from reference TRBV28 and TRBJ2-1): DVKVTQSSRYLVKRTGEKVFLECVQDMDHENMFWYRQDPGLGLRLIYFSYDVKMKEKGDIPEGYSVSREKKERFSLILESASTNQTSMYLCASSFVSSGDPYNEQFFGPGTRLTVL.

The chain carries TRBV6-1 and TRBJ2-2; D remains unclear. This CDR3 has 15 residues. Germline V CDR1 and CDR2: MNHNS, SASEGT. The germline V and J ends were trimmed by 2 bases and 1 base, with 8 bases remaining between them. DNA for the CDR3: TGTGCCAGCAGTGAACGTCAGGAGAACACCGGGGAGCTGTTTTTT. Its protein product is CASSERQENTGELFF.

The chain carries TRBV6-5 and TRBJ2-3; 8 bases map to TRBD1. The junction had 7 bases not matched to a gene; V was cut back by 6 bases and J by 2 bases. CDR3 length: 15 amino acids. CDR1 and CDR2 from the germline V gene are MNHEY and SVGAGI. In DNA, the CDR3 is TGTGCCAGCAGCGTGGACAGGGTGGTCACAGATACGCAGTATTTT. Amino acids: CASSVDRVVTDTQYF.

V usage is TRBV7-9 and J usage is TRBJ1-1; 10 bases line up with TRBD1. Germline lookup yields CDR1 SEHNR and CDR2 FQNEAQ (reference sequence). This CDR3 has 14 residues. J gave up 9 bases and V 0 bases, and 4 bases lay outside the gene matches. As DNA, the CDR3 is TGTGCCAGCAGCTTAGCTCGGACAGGGGGAAAAGCTTTCTTT. Translated, it gives CASSLARTGGKAFF.

This clone was found a few times. The chain links TRBV7-2 to TRBJ2-7; no definite D call. The length of the CDR3 is 11 residues. Germline values: CDR1 SGHTA, CDR2 FQGNSA. V was trimmed by 5 bases and J by 3 bases, leaving 5 bases between them. The CDR3 reads CASSINYEQYF. The CDR3 DNA reads as TGTGCCAGCAGCATCAACTACGAGCAGTACTTC.

The CDR3 DNA is TGTGCCAGCAGTGCCTCAGGACAGGGGACCAACGAGCAGTACTTC. Translated: CASSASGQGTNEQYF. The chain couples TRBV28 to TRBJ2-7, with TRBD1 identical over 9 bases. CDR1 is MDHEN, CDR2 SYDVKM, per germline. V lost 5 bases and J lost 5; bases outside the gene matches: 10. The CDR3 is 15 residues long.

J is TRBJ1-1 and V is TRBV10-3, with TRBD1 matching 7 bases. The CDR3 extends over 14 amino acids. Germline trimming cut 4 bases from V and 0 bases from J; bases unmatched to any gene: 2. Germline CDR1 is ENHRY and CDR2 is SYGVKD. In DNA form, the CDR3 reads TGTGCCATCAGTGCCGGGACAGTGAACACTGAAGCTTTCTTT. This gives the protein CAISAGTVNTEAFF.

The chain recombines TRBV5-4 with TRBJ2-1; 8 nucleotides line up with TRBD2. V shed 9 bases, J shed 9 bases, and the junction held 17 bases outside the gene matches. In germline, CDR1 is SGHNT, CDR2 YYREEE (reference sequence). This CDR3 is 15 amino acids long. The DNA for the CDR3 is TGTGCCACCCGCCCCGGGGGGGCGAAGGTGGCTGAGCAGTTCTTC. Translated: CATRPGGAKVAEQFF.

The chain is built from TRBV19 and TRBJ1-6, with TRBD1 matching over 8 bases. Germline trimming cut 4 bases from V and 7 bases from J; bases unmatched to any gene: 6. The CDR3 consists of 15 residues. Germline V gene lookup returns CDR1 LNHDA and CDR2 SQIVND (reference sequence). The CDR3 sequence: CASSNQGQANSPLHF. The CDR3 nucleotides are TGTGCCAGTAGTAACCAGGGACAGGCCAATTCACCCCTCCACTTT.

The J gene is TRBJ1-4, the V gene TRBV2; D uncertain. The CDR3 extends over 11 amino acids. Between the trimmed V and J ends, which lost 4 bases and 7 bases, there was a span of 4 bases. Germline V gene sequence: CDR1 SNHLY, CDR2 FYNNEI. CDR3 bases: TGTGCCAGCAGTGCGAGTGAAAAACTGTTTTTT. Amino acid sequence: CASSASEKLFF.

The rearrangement links TRBV3-1 (or the pseudogene TRBV3-2) to TRBJ2-3, with 8 bases that match TRBD2. Germline CDR1 is LGHDT and CDR2 is YNNKEL (reference sequence). The CDR3 sequence is 16 residues long. J lost 6 bases, V lost 1 base, and 9 bases had no gene match. The CDR3 sequence is CASSQGSGGTWDTQYF. Written as DNA, the CDR3 is TGTGCCAGCAGCCAAGGGAGCGGGGGCACATGGGATACGCAGTATTTT.

This clone was found a few times. The rearrangement uses TRBV5-1 and TRBJ2-5; maybe TRBD1 (7 bases). The CDR3 length is 14 residues. CDR1 and CDR2 (germline): SGHRS, YFSETQ. V shed 2 bases and J shed 2 bases, with 10 bases lying between them. This chain's CDR3 is CASSFAGQQETQYF. As DNA, the CDR3 is TGCGCCAGCAGCTTCGCGGGACAGCAAGAGACCCAGTACTTC.

In this sample, this clone turned up once. V is TRBV19 and J is TRBJ1-5; TRBD1 agrees at 7 bases. V was clipped by 5 bases and J by 2 bases; unmatched bases: 9. The CDR3 loop spans 16 amino acids. Germline-derived CDR1 and CDR2 are LNHDA and SQIVND (reference sequence). DNA for the CDR3: TGTGCCAGTAGTGCTGAGGGGGCCGGGGGCAATCAGCCCCAGCATTTT. This sequence encodes CASSAEGAGGNQPQHF.

In DNA form, the CDR3 reads TGTGCCAGCAGCTTTCCCGAGACACAGGCTAACTATGGCTACACCTTC. This encodes CASSFPETQANYGYTF. The V gene is TRBV5-4, the J gene TRBJ1-2, with a possible D match to TRBD1 (5 bases). Germline CDR1 reads SGHNT; CDR2 reads YYREEE (reference sequence). This CDR3 has 16 amino acids. With 2 bases removed from V and 0 bases from J, the gap between germline ends came to 14 bases.

This chain joins TRBV13 and TRBJ1-2, with 8 nucleotides matching TRBD1. After removal of 4 bases from V and 8 bases from J, the junction contained 9 bases not matched to a gene. The CDR3 contains 14 residues. The V gene's germline CDR1 is PRHDT and CDR2 FYEKMQ (reference sequence). CDR3 region: CASSYQTGAEGYTF. DNA for the CDR3: TGTGCCAGCAGCTATCAGACAGGGGCGGAAGGCTACACCTTC. The variable domain in full, with the rest retrieved from reference TRBV13 and TRBJ1-2, is AAGVIQSPRHLIKEKRETATLKCYPIPRHDTVYWYQQGPGQDPQFLISFYEKMQSDKGSIPDRFSAQQFSDYHSELNMSSLELGDSALYFCASSYQTGAEGYTFGSGTRLTVV.

V and J are TRBV30 and TRBJ1-6; 8 bases fit TRBD1. The J segment lost 9 bases and the V segment lost 5 bases, leaving 9 bases of the junction unmatched. The CDR3 has 14 amino acids. Germline CDR1 reads GTSNPN; CDR2 reads SVGIG (reference sequence). CDR3 DNA sequence: TGTGCCTGGTCAGAGGACAGGGTGATTTCACCCCTCCACTTT. This gives the protein CAWSEDRVISPLHF.

This rearrangement joins TRBV4-3 to TRBJ2-1; D is ambiguous. Germline lookup yields CDR1 LGHNA and CDR2 YSLEER. The CDR3 spans 13 residues. Deletions cut 0 bases from V and 6 bases from J, with 6 bases between. The CDR3, as DNA: TGCGCCAGCAGCCAAGATCTCCCCAATGAGCAGTTCTTC. It codes for CASSQDLPNEQFF.

The chain uses TRBV9 and TRBJ2-5, with 7 bases that match TRBD2. The CDR3 is 15 residues long. Germline V CDR1 and CDR2: SGDLS, YYNGEE. V was clipped by 6 bases and J by 2 bases; unmatched bases: 10. The CDR3 DNA reads as TGTGCCAGCATCCCATTGGGGGGGGGACAAGAGACCCAGTACTTC. It is translated as CASIPLGGGQETQYF.

Regarding this clone: Other nucleotide sequences from this sample produce the same CDR3. This sequence joins TRBV18 and TRBJ1-3; D is ambiguous. The CDR3 has 14 residues. Germline CDR1 KGHSH, CDR2 LQKENI. V was cut by 2 bases and J by 2 bases, with 7 bases left in between. CDR3 in amino acids: CASSPGGTGNTIYF. CDR3 nucleotide sequence: TGTGCCAGCTCACCAGGAGGGACTGGAAACACCATATATTTT.

This chain connects TRBV2 to TRBJ1-2; D is unresolved. This CDR3 spans 15 amino acids. The germline gives CDR1 SNHLY, CDR2 FYNNEI. Trimming pared 8 bases from V and 4 bases from J, leaving 20 bases between. DNA of the CDR3: TGTGCCAGCGGGAGCGCACCCACGTCCCTCTATGGCTACACCTTC. Translating gives CASGSAPTSLYGYTF.

The chain is built from TRBV28 and TRBJ1-3, with a weak D call TRBD1 (5 bases). Trimming removed 3 bases from V and 0 bases from J, with 18 bases in between. The germline CDR1 and CDR2 sequences are MDHEN and SYDVKM. The CDR3 sequence is 18 residues long. CDR3 bases: TGTGCCAGCAGTTTCCTCGGTAGGGGTGGAAGCTCTGGAAACACCATATATTTT. It translates to CASSFLGRGGSSGNTIYF.

This chain connects TRBV30 to TRBJ1-2; D gene ambiguous. The CDR3 spans 11 residues. From germline, CDR1 is GTSNPN and CDR2 SVGIG (reference sequence). V lost 3 bases and J 8 bases, leaving 10 bases between the germline ends. CDR3 protein: CAWSRSAGYTF. In DNA, the CDR3 is TGTGCCTGGAGCCGATCTGCGGGCTACACCTTC. The entire variable domain, with the rest obtained from reference TRBV30 and TRBJ1-2, is as follows: SQTIHQWPATLVQPVGSPLSLECTVEGTSNPNLYWYRQAAGRGLQLLFYSVGIGQISSEVPQNLSASRPQDRQFILSSKKLLLSDSGFYLCAWSRSAGYTFGSGTRLTVV.